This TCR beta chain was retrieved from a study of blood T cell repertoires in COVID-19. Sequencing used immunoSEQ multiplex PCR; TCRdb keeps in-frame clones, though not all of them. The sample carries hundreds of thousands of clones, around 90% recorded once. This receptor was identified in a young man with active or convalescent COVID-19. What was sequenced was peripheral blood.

The CDR3 DNA reads TGTGCCAGCAGTGACTCCCCGGACAGGGTGGCGCAGTATTTT. This sequence encodes CASSDSPDRVAQYF. This chain uses TRBV6-4 with TRBJ2-3; 8 bases are a match to TRBD1. CDR3 length: 14 amino acids. The V segment lost 0 bases and the J segment 10 bases; nucleotides outside the gene matches: 6. Germline V gene lookup returns CDR1 MRHNA and CDR2 SNTAGT.